Sequencing of this T cell receptor (beta chain) was carried out in a study of blood T cell repertoires in COVID-19. Background on the study: The United States, Italy and Spain provided the acute and convalescent COVID-19 samples.

Authors' data handling: Estimates of nucleated cell counts were drawn from the amplification of reference gene primers. Only in-frame clones appear in the TCRdb table, and some are missing; sequencing was by immunoSEQ multiplex PCR. The D gene and trimming were derived from the DNA, and the V and J assignments and clone size from that table. The data hold about 71,000 clones, with 86% observed a single time. This clone has just a few counts. The CDR3 is 13 residues long. Germline CDR1 GTSNPN, CDR2 SVGIG (reference sequence). With 5 bases removed from V and 3 bases from J, the gap between germline ends came to 13 bases.

The chain has TRBV30 and TRBJ1-1; TRBD1 might be the D (6 bases). This receptor was taken from a man aged 25 to 40 with acute or convalescent COVID-19. The sequenced material came from peripheral blood. The CDR3 here is CAWGGQSYTEAFF. Written as DNA, the CDR3 is TGTGCCTGGGGAGGACAGTCTTACACTGAAGCTTTCTTT.